The next 15 T cell receptor beta chains were all read from a single sample in a study of CD8+CD57+ T cells in acquired aplastic anemia. For CDR3 and TCR beta VDJ profiling, genomic DNA was the template used. TCRdb independently ran MiXCR on the reads; one entry per CDR3 protein. The sample lists hundreds of thousands of distinct CDR3 sequences; roughly 64% were seen once. Input material: sorted CD4+, CD8+, or CD8+CD57+ T cells (not recorded which) from PBMCs. The source is a human donor in good health, serving as a control.

The chain is built from TRBV7-4 and TRBJ2-7; D is possibly TRBD1 or TRBD2 (5 bases each). Germline V gene data show CDR1 as SGHVT and CDR2 as SQSDAQ. This CDR3 comprises 14 residues. The ends were cut back, 5 bases at V and 11 bases at J, with 22 bases in the middle. The chain's CDR3 is CASSPGLERDDEYF. CDR3 coding DNA: TGTGCCAGCAGCCCCGGACTGGAAAGGGACGATGAGTACTTC.

The chain recombines TRBV3-1 with TRBJ2-5; TRBD2 is a possible D gene (8 bases). V dropped 8 bases and J dropped 4 bases, with 20 bases sitting between them. Germline values: CDR1 LGHDT, CDR2 YNNKEL (reference sequence). The CDR3 runs 15 residues. The DNA of the CDR3 is TGTGCCAGCGGACAGGCCGGGACTAGTAGAGAGACCCAGTACTTC. This translates into CASGQAGTSRETQYF.

In the case of this clonotype: This CDR3 is missing its conserved last phenylalanine or tryptophan, likely due to a read error. It is unclear where the CDR3 begins or ends on the DNA, so no DNA is shown, and the CDR3 is as TCRdb lists it. The chain carries TRBV7-2 and TRBJ2-7; the table's TRBD1 call for D was not verified on the DNA. A total of 12 residues make up the CDR3, ends included. Germline V gene sequence: CDR1 SGHTA, CDR2 FQGNSA. The CDR3 loop reads CASGTQTVKQNL.

Of note for this clonotype: An end of the junction does not agree with germline; a read error may underlie this. The chain recombines TRBV14 with TRBJ2-1; D is tentatively TRBD1 or TRBD2 (5 bases each). The CDR3 loop spans 13 amino acids. Germline V CDR1 and CDR2: SGHDN, FVKESK. This CDR3 is CTSSQAAGPLHFF. The CDR3 coding sequence is TGTACCAGCAGCCAAGCGGCAGGGCCCCTCCACTTTTTC.

This clonotype occurred many times. The chain combines TRBV29-1 with TRBJ1-2; 7 nucleotides agree with TRBD1. Germline CDR1 SQVTM, CDR2 ANQGSEA. The CDR3 is made up of 16 amino acids. V was pared by 7 bases and J by 2 bases, with 16 bases of the junction left unmatched. In DNA form, the CDR3 reads TGCAGCGCCTACCGGGACAGCAGGGTGGGGAACTATGGCTACACCTTC. Translated, it gives CSAYRDSRVGNYGYTF. The full variable domain, rest sourced from reference TRBV29-1 and TRBJ1-2, is SAVISQKPSRDICQRGTSLTIQCQVDSQVTMMFWYRQQPGQSLTLIATANQGSEATYESGFVIDKFPISRPNLTFSTLTVSNMSPEDSSIYLCSAYRDSRVGNYGYTFGSGTRLTVV.

The chain carries TRBV7-9 and TRBJ2-3, with a possible D match to TRBD1 (6 bases). Trimming left V 5 bases short and J 15 bases short, with 24 bases between. Germline V CDR1 and CDR2: SEHNR, FQNEAQ (reference sequence). The CDR3 runs to 14 residues. CDR3 nucleotide sequence: TGTGCCAGCAGCGCATGGGGGCGGTGTACGATGCCCTATTTT. This gives the protein CASSAWGRCTMPYF. The full variable domain, in which reference TRBV7-9 and TRBJ2-3 provide the parts outside the CDR3, is DTGVSQNPRHKITKRGQNVTFRCDPISEHNRLYWYRQTLGQGPEFLTYFQNEAQLEKSRLLSDRFSAERPKGSFSTLEIQRTEQGDSAMYLCASSAWGRCTMPYFGPGTRLTVL.

This chain joins TRBV7-8 and TRBJ2-1, with D uncertain. This CDR3 is 15 amino acids long. Germline values: CDR1 SGHVS, CDR2 FQNEAQ. Deletions cut 5 bases from V and 10 bases from J, with 21 bases between. CDR3 in DNA: TGTGCCAGCAGCGTAGAGTTGCAGGCGTACTCCGAGCAGTTCTTC. It yields the protein CASSVELQAYSEQFF.

In DNA, the CDR3 is TGTGCCAGCATAGCGGACAGGGTGAACGAGCAGTACTTC. Its translation: CASIADRVNEQYF. This chain joins TRBV6-5 and TRBJ2-7; 8 bases are shared with TRBD1. Germline CDR1 is MNHEY and CDR2 is SVGAGI. J was trimmed by 5 bases and V by 7 bases; bases with no gene match: 7. The CDR3 contains 13 residues.

The genes are TRBV4-2 and TRBJ2-1; D unresolved. This CDR3 is 16 amino acids long. Germline CDR1 and CDR2: LGHNA and YNFKEQ. V was shortened by 5 bases and J by 6 bases, with 20 bases between the two germline ends. In DNA form, the CDR3 reads TGTGCCAGCAGCTTGAAGGGAATAGGGCGCGGCAATGAGCAGTTCTTC. It encodes CASSLKGIGRGNEQFF.

This clonotype was recorded at least ten times. This chain links TRBV12-3 or TRBV12-4 with TRBJ2-7; no reliable D call. The V gene lost 5 bases and the J gene lost 4 bases, with 15 bases spanning the gap. The CDR3 sequence is 14 residues long. The CDR3 region is CASSPLGSVYEQYF. The CDR3 nucleotides read TGTGCCAGCAGTCCCCTTGGGTCGGTGTACGAGCAGTACTTC.

In regard to this clonotype: This may stem from a read error, because a much larger clone lies one nucleotide away. The chain uses TRBV12-3 or TRBV12-4 and TRBJ2-5; a possible D gene is TRBD1 (6 bases). The V end lost 5 bases, the J end lost 5 bases, and 12 bases lay between the germline ends. The CDR3 runs to 13 residues. This CDR3 is CASSLPGVETQYF. In DNA form, the CDR3 reads TGTGCCAGCAGTCTTCCAGGGGTGGAGACCCAGTACTTC.

Points on this clonotype: A read error may account for a junction end that differs from germline. The chain is built from TRBV6-1 and TRBJ1-6; D not resolved. The CDR3 runs 13 residues. Germline V gene lookup returns CDR1 MNHNS and CDR2 SASEGT. CDR3 region: CASRIENNPPHHF. In nucleotides, the CDR3 is TGTGCCAGCAGGATTGAGAACAATCCACCCCACCACTTT.

In its sample, this clonotype was seen many times. The V gene is TRBV9, the J gene TRBJ2-3; a weak D match, TRBD2 (7 bases). The CDR3 runs 16 residues. V shed 4 bases and J shed 3 bases, with 18 bases lying between them. CDR1 and CDR2 from the germline V gene are SGDLS and YYNGEE. The CDR3 protein is CASSPDVGGLTDTQYF. As DNA, the CDR3 is TGTGCCAGCAGCCCAGATGTGGGGGGGCTAACAGATACGCAGTATTTT.

On this clonotype: No DNA is shown, since the ends of the CDR3 on it are uncertain; the CDR3 is the one TCRdb lists. This chain joins TRBV7-6 and TRBJ2-7; the table calls TRBD1, which could not be checked here. Germline assignment: CDR1 SGHVS and CDR2 FNYEAQ. The CDR3 has 14 residues if both end residues are counted. The CDR3 reads CASSLSETQYVGPF.

There are many counts of this clonotype. The J gene is TRBJ1-5, the V gene TRBV19, with 9 bases aligning to TRBD1. CDR3 length: 16 amino acids. The junction had 5 bases not matched to a gene; V was cut back by 3 bases and J by 2 bases. Germline V gene data show CDR1 as LNHDA and CDR2 as SQIVND (reference sequence). This CDR3 is CASSITGGLGNQPQHF. The CDR3 DNA reads TGTGCCAGTAGTATTACAGGGGGCCTTGGCAATCAGCCCCAGCATTTT.